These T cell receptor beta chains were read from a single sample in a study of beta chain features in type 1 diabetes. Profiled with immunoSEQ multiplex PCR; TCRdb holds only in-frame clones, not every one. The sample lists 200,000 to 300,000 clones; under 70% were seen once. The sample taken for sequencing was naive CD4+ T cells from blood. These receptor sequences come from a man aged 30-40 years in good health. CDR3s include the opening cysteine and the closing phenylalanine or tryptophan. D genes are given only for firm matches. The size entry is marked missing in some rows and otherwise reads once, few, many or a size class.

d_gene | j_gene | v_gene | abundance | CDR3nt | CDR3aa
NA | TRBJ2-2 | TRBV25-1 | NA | TGTGCCAGCAGCCTAACAGGGAACACCGGGGAGCTGTTTTTT | CASSLTGNTGELFF
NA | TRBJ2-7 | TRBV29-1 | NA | TGCAGCGTGACGAGAGGCCTAGGGTCCTACGAGCAGTACTTC | CSVTRGLGSYEQYF
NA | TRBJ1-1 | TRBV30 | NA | TGTGCCTGGTGGGCTGTCCGGGCAGGCACTGAAGCTTTCTTT | CAWWAVRAGTEAFF
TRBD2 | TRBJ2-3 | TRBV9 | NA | TGTGCCAGCAGCGTAGCTGCGGGAGTATACACAGATACGCAGTATTTT | CASSVAAGVYTDTQYF
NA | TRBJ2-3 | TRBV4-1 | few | TGCGCCAGCAGCCAGCCAGCAGATACGCAGTATTTT | CASSQPADTQYF
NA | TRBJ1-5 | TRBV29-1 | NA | TGCAGCGTTGGTTCTGGAAATAGCAATCAGCCCCAGCATTTT | CSVGSGNSNQPQHF
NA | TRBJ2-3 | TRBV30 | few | TGTGCCTGGACCTTTCGCGTAAGCACAGATACGCAGTATTTT | CAWTFRVSTDTQYF
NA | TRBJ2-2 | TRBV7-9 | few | TGTGCCAGCAGTCCCATAGCCTCCGGGGAGCTGTTTTTT | CASSPIASGELFF
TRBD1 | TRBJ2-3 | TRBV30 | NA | TGTGCCTGGAGTGCCGGACAGGGGGCCACAGATACGCAGTATTTT | CAWSAGQGATDTQYF
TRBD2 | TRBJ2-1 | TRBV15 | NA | TGTGCCACCAGCAATCTAGCGGGGGTCTCTAATGAGCAGTTCTTC | CATSNLAGVSNEQFF
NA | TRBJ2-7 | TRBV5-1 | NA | TGCGCCAGCAGCTTGGGGCAGGCCTCCTACGAGCAGTACTTC | CASSLGQASYEQYF
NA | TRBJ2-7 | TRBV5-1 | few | TGCGCCAGCAGTAGCGGAACCTACGAGCAGTACTTC | CASSSGTYEQYF
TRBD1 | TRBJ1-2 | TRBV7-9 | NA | TGTGCCAGCAGCTTAGGAGGGACAGGTTTGAGTGGCTACACCTTC | CASSLGGTGLSGYTF
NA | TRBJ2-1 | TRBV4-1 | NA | TGCGCCAGCAGCCATCCGGGGAACAACGCCAATGAGCAGTTCTTC | CASSHPGNNANEQFF
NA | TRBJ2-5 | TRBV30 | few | TGTGCCTCCACACACCTACCTGAAGAGACCCAGTACTTC | CASTHLPEETQYF
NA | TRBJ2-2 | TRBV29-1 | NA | TGCAGCGTTGGGACGAGGGACACCGGGGAGCTGTTTTTT | CSVGTRDTGELFF
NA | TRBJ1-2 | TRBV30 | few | TGTGCCTGGAGCTTCAGGCATGGCTACACCTTC | CAWSFRHGYTF
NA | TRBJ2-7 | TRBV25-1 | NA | TGTGCCAGTGGACATACCTACGAGCAGTACTTC | CASGHTYEQYF
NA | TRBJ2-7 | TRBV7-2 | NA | TGTGCCAGCAGGTCCACTGCGGGACATTTGGACGAGCAGTACTTC | CASRSTAGHLDEQYF
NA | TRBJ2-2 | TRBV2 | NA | TGTGCCAGCAGCGAAGTTCCGGGCCCAGCCACCGGGGAGCTGTTTTTT | CASSEVPGPATGELFF
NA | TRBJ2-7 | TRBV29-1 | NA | TGCAGCGTCCTCCTGGCCAGGAGCTCCTACGAGCAGTACTTC | CSVLLARSSYEQYF
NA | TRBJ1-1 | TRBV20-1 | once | TGCAGTGCTGGAGGAGGTACTGAAGCTTTCTTT | CSAGGGTEAFF
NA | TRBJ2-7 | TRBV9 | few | TGTGCCAGCAGCGTAGAAGCTCTATCCTACGAGCAGTACTTC | CASSVEALSYEQYF
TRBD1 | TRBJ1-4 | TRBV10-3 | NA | TGTGCCATCAGTGGTGAGGGACAGGCGTCCGGAAAACTGTTTTTT | CAISGEGQASGKLFF
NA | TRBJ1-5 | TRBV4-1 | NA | TGCGCCAGCAGCCAACCAGGGGCTAAGGGGCAGCCCCAGCATTTT | CASSQPGAKGQPQHF
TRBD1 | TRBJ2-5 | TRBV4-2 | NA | TGTGCCAGCAGCCGCAAGAAGTATGGGACAGGGCTCCAAGAGACCCAGTACTTC | CASSRKKYGTGLQETQYF
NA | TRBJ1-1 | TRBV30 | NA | TGTGCCTGGAGTGGAGCTTTAATCGCTGAAGCTTTCTTT | CAWSGALIAEAFF
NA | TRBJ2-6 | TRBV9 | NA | TGTGCCAGCAGCGTACCCGGGGCCAACGTCCTGACTTTC | CASSVPGANVLTF
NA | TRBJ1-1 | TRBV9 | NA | TGTGCCAGCAGCGTAGCTGGTGGAGGGCGGACTGAAGCTTTCTTT | CASSVAGGGRTEAFF
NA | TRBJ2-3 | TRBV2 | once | TGTGCCAGTACCCTCTGGATTCAACCTAGCACAGATACGCAGTATTTT | CASTLWIQPSTDTQYF
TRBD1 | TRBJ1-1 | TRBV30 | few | TGTGCCTGGAGCGCCGAAAAGGGGACAGGAGTTGAAGCTTTCTTT | CAWSAEKGTGVEAFF
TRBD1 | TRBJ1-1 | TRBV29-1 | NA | TGCAGCGTTGAAGATTCCGGGACAGGGCGGTCCGCTTTCTTT | CSVEDSGTGRSAFF
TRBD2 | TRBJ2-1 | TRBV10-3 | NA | TGTGCCGTCGGGGGGAGGCAGGCCGCCTACAATGAGCAGTTCTTC | CAVGGRQAAYNEQFF
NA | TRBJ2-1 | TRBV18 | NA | TGTGCCAGCTCACTGACTCGGGGATACAATGAGCAGTTCTTC | CASSLTRGYNEQFF
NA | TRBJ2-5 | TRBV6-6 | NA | TGTGCCAGCAGCCCCTTTTACGGAGTGGCGGAGACCCAGTACTTC | CASSPFYGVAETQYF
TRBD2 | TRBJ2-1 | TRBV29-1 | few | TGCAGCGTTGAAGCTAGCGGGAGGAGGGATGAGCAGTTCTTC | CSVEASGRRDEQFF
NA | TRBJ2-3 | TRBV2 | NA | TGTGCCAGCACCAACACAGATACGCAGTATTTT | CASTNTDTQYF
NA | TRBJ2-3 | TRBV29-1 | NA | TGCAGCGCCACGATACTAGTCACAGATACGCAGTATTTT | CSATILVTDTQYF
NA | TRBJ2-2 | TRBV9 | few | TGTGCCAGCAGCGTAGGGGTAGCGGTGAACACCGGGGAGCTGTTTTTT | CASSVGVAVNTGELFF
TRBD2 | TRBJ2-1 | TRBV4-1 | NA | TGCGCCAGCAGCCAAGAAGCGGGATCGCACAATGAGCAGTTCTTC | CASSQEAGSHNEQFF
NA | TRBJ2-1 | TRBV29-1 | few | TGCAGCGTCGCAGGGTCGGATGAGCAGTTCTTC | CSVAGSDEQFF
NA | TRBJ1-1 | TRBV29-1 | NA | TGCAGCGTTCGATTTCGGCTCGCGAACACTGAAGCTTTCTTT | CSVRFRLANTEAFF
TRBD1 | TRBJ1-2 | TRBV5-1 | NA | TGCGCCAGCAGCTTGGGCGGACAGGTCAAGGACTATGGCTACACCTTC | CASSLGGQVKDYGYTF
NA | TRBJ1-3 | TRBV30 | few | TGTGCCTGGAGGGCTCCCGGCTCTGGAAACACCATATATTTT | CAWRAPGSGNTIYF
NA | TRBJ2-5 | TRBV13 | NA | TGTGCCAGCAGTCTTCAGGGTAGGGAGACCCAGTACTTC | CASSLQGRETQYF